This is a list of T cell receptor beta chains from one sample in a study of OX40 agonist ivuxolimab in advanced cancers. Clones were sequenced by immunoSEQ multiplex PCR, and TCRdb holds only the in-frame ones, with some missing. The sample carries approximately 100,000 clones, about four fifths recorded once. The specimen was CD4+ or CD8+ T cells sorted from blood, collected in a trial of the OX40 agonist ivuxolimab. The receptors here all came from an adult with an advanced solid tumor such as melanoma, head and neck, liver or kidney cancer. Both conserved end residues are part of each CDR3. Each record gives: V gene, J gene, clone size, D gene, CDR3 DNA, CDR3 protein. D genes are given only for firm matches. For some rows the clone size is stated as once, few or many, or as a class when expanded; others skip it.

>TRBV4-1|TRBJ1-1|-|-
TGCGCCAGCAGCCAAGAGAGGGAGGTTGCTGAAGCTTTCTTT
CASSQEREVAEAFF
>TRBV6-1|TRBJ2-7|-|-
TGTGCCAGCAGCTTCACAGAGCTCTACGAGCAGTACTTC
CASSFTELYEQYF
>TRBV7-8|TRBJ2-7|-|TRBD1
TGTGCCAGCAGCGGGCGGACAGGGGGCTACGAGCAGTACTTC
CASSGRTGGYEQYF
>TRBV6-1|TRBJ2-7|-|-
TGTGCCAGCAGTGCTTATGGGGTAAACTACGAGCAGTACTTC
CASSAYGVNYEQYF
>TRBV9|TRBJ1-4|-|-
TGTGCCAGCAGTGTACTCGACAGGAATGAAAAACTGTTTTTT
CASSVLDRNEKLFF
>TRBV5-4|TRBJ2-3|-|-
TGTGCCAGCAGCACCGGGGCCGCAGATACGCAGTATTTT
CASSTGAADTQYF
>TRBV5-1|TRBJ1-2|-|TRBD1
TGCGCCAGCAGCGCGGACAGGGAAAGGTATGGCTACACCTTC
CASSADRERYGYTF
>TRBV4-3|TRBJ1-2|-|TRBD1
TGCGCCAGCAGCCAACGACCGGGACAGGCCATGAGCTACACCTTC
CASSQRPGQAMSYTF
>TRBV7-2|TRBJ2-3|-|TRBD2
TGTGCCAGCAGCTTAGTAGCGGGAGTCACAGATACGCAGTATTTT
CASSLVAGVTDTQYF
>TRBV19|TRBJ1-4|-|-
TGTGCCAGTAGTATAGCGGCAGGGATGGATGAAAAACTGTTTTTT
CASSIAAGMDEKLFF
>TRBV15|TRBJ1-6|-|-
TGTGCCACCAGCAGAGAAAAGGGCAATTCACCCCTCCACTTT
CATSREKGNSPLHF
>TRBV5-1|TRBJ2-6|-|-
TGCGCCAGCAGCCAGGGACGGACGGCGGCTGGGGCCAACGTCCTGACTTTC
CASSQGRTAAGANVLTF
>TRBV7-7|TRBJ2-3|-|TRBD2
TGTGCCAGCAGCCCCGGGACCCGCGGGAGGGTAGATACGCAGTATTTT
CASSPGTRGRVDTQYF
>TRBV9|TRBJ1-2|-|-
TGTGCCAGCAGCGTAACAGGCTCAAACTATGGCTACACCTTC
CASSVTGSNYGYTF
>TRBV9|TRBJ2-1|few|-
TGTGCCTCCTCTCAGGGGGGCTCCTACAATGAGCAGTTCTTC
CASSQGGSYNEQFF
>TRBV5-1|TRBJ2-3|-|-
TGCGCCAGCAGGGATCGGCCCGCGGGGGCTTCAGATACGCAGTATTTT
CASRDRPAGASDTQYF
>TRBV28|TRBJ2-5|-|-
TGTGCCAGCGCCCACGGGGACGTTCGAAAGTACTTC
CASAHGDVRKYF
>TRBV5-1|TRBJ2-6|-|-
TGCGCCAGCAGCTCTACAGTGGGCTCTGAGGCCAACGTCCTGACTTTC
CASSSTVGSEANVLTF
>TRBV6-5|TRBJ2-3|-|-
TGTGCCAGCAGTTACTACGGGACAAATACAGATACGCAGTATTTT
CASSYYGTNTDTQYF
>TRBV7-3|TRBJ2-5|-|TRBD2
TGTGCCAGCAGCTTAAGACGGGGGGGCCAAGAGACCCAGTACTTC
CASSLRRGGQETQYF
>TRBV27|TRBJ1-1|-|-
TGTGCCAGCAGTCCTCTTACAGGCTTGAACACTGAAGCTTTCTTT
CASSPLTGLNTEAFF
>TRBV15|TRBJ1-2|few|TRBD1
TGTGCCACCAGCAGAGCTGGGACAGGGATCGGCTACACCTTC
CATSRAGTGIGYTF
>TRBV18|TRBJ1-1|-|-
TGTGCCAGCTCACCATTTGGAGGGAGTACTGAAGCTTTCTTT
CASSPFGGSTEAFF
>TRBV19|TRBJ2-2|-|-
TGTGCCAGTAGTGGTCCAGGAGCCACCGGGGAGCTGTTTTTT
CASSGPGATGELFF
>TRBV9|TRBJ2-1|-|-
TGTGCCAGCAGCGTAGCAGGGGCCTCCTACAATGAGCAGTTCTTC
CASSVAGASYNEQFF
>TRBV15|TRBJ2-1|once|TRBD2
TGTGCCACCAGCAGAGCTGGCGGGGGGTATGAGCAGTTCTTC
CATSRAGGGYEQFF
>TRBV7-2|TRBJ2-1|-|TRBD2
TGTGCCAGCAGCCATACCTCTGGGGGGAGGGCCCATGAGCAGTTCTTC
CASSHTSGGRAHEQFF
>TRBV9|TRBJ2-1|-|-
TGTGCCAGCAGCATAGGACACAGCTCCTACAATGAGCAGTTCTTC
CASSIGHSSYNEQFF
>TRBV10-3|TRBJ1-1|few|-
TGTGCCATCAGTGAGTCATGGGGGGCCACTGAAGCTTTCTTT
CAISESWGATEAFF
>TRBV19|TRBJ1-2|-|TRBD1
TGTGCCAGTAGTCTCAGGGGGCGCAATTATGGCTACACCTTC
CASSLRGRNYGYTF
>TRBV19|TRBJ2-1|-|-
TGTGCCAGTAGTATACGGGCCTCCTACAATGAGCAGTTCTTC
CASSIRASYNEQFF
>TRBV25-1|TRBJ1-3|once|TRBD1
TGTGCCAGCAGTGGGACAGGGACTGGAAACACCATATATTTT
CASSGTGTGNTIYF
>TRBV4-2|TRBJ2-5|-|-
TGTGCCAGCAGCCAAGAGGGGTCCGGGGGGCCGGAGACCCAGTACTTC
CASSQEGSGGPETQYF
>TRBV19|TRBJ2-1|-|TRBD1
TGTGCCAGTAGTACCCGGGACAGGGGGTTTTTGGATGAGCAGTTCTTC
CASSTRDRGFLDEQFF
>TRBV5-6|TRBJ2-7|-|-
TGTGCCAGCAGCTCGGTGCAACCCGGTCAAAGCGAGCAGTACTTC
CASSSVQPGQSEQYF
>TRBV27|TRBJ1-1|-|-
TGTGCCAGCAGTTTATCGAAGGGGAACACTGAAGCTTTCTTT
CASSLSKGNTEAFF
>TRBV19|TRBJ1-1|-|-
TGTGCCAGTAGTATAGGGCCGGGACGCAACACTGAAGCTTTCTTT
CASSIGPGRNTEAFF
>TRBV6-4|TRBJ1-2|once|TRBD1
TGTGCCAGCAGTCCCGGGACAGGGAACTATGGCTACACCTTC
CASSPGTGNYGYTF
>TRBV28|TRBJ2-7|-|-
TGTGCCAGCAGTGCCGGGACGGCGGAGGGCGAGCAGTACTTC
CASSAGTAEGEQYF
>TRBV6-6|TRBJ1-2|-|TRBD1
TGTGCCAGCAGTTTACTCTGGCTACAGGGGAGCGGCTACACCTTC
CASSLLWLQGSGYTF
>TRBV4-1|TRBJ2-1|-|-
TGCGCCAGCAGCCAAGAAGAGAGGACTGAGCAGTTCTTC
CASSQEERTEQFF
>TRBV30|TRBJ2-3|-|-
TGTGCCTGGGGCCGTCGGGGGGCCGGCACAGATACGCAGTATTTT
CAWGRRGAGTDTQYF
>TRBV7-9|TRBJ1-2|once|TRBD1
TGTGCCAGCAGCTTTGGGACAGCAGCTAACTATGGCTACACCTTC
CASSFGTAANYGYTF
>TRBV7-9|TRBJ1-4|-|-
TGTGCCAGCAGCCTGGGAATTGGGAATGAAAAACTGTTTTTT
CASSLGIGNEKLFF
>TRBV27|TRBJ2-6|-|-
TGTGCCAGCAGTTCAAATTACTGGCTACAAAGTCGGGCCAACGTCCTGACTTTC
CASSSNYWLQSRANVLTF
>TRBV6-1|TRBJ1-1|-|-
TGTGCCAGCAGTGCCAGGGACACTGAAGCTTTCTTT
CASSARDTEAFF
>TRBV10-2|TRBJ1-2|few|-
TGCGCCAGCAGTGAGGAGGCAGTCTATGGCTACACCTTC
CASSEEAVYGYTF
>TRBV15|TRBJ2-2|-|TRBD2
TGTGCCACCAGCGGAGGTGGGACTAGCGGGAGACGATTCGGGGAGCTGTTTTTT
CATSGGGTSGRRFGELFF
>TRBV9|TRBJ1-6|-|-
TGTGCCAGCACCCGGGACGGGAGCAATTCACCCCTCCACTTT
CASTRDGSNSPLHF
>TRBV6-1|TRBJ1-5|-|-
TGTGCCAGCAGTGAAGTAGGGGGTAAGCCCCAGCATTTT
CASSEVGGKPQHF
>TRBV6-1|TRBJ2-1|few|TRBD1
TGTGCCAGCAGCGGGACAGGGTACAATGAGCAGTTCTTC
CASSGTGYNEQFF
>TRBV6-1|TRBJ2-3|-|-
TGTGCCAGCAGCCGGACCGCCGGCTATACGCAGTATTTT
CASSRTAGYTQYF
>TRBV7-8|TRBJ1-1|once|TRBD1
TGTGCCAGCAGCTTAGAACAGGGGAGAGGGACTGAAGCTTTCTTT
CASSLEQGRGTEAFF
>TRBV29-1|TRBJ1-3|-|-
TGCAGCGGTCGATCGGGAGGAAACACCATATATTTT
CSGRSGGNTIYF
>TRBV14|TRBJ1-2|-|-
TGTGCCAGCAGCCTGACAGGCGGGACTGGCTACACCTTC
CASSLTGGTGYTF
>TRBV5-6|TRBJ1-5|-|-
TGTGCCAGCAGCTTAGCAGGGGCGAGCAATCAGCCCCAGCATTTT
CASSLAGASNQPQHF
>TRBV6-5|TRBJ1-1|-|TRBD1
TGTGCCAGCAGGGCCATGACAGGGGCAGAAGCTTTCTTT
CASRAMTGAEAFF
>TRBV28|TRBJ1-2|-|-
TGTGCCAGCAGTCCTTTAACCGGACAGTTTGCGGGAAACACCTTC
CASSPLTGQFAGNTF
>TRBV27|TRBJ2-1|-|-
TGTGCCAGCAGTTTATATGGGCGGGATAATGAGCAGTTCTTC
CASSLYGRDNEQFF